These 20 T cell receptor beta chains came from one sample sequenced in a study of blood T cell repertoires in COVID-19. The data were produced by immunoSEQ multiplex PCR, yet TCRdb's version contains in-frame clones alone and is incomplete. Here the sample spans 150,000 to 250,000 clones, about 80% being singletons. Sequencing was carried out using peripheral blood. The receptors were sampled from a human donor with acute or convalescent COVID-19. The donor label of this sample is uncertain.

CDR3 DNA: TGTGCCAGCAGCACCAGTAAAAAGGACAGGGATCAGCCCCAGCATTTT. This encodes CASSTSKKDRDQPQHF. This chain uses TRBV7-3 with TRBJ1-5; 8 bases map to TRBD1. The CDR3 runs 16 residues. With V trimmed by 5 bases and J by 5 bases, 11 bases remained unmatched. CDR1 is SGHTA and CDR2 is FQGTGA in the germline V gene.

The CDR3 region is CASSETGKGREQYF. DNA of the CDR3: TGTGCCAGTAGCGAGACAGGGAAAGGACGCGAGCAGTACTTC. This chain links TRBV19 with TRBJ2-7, with 7 bases lining up with TRBD1. The J segment lost 6 bases and the V segment lost 6 bases, leaving 11 bases of the junction unmatched. The CDR3 length is 14 residues. Germline V gives CDR1 LNHDA, CDR2 SQIVND (reference sequence).

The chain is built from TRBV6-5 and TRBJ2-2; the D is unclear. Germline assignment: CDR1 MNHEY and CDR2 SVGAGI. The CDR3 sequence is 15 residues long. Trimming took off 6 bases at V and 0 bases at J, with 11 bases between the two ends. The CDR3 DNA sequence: TGTGCCAGCAGACGAGATCCCGCGAACACCGGGGAGCTGTTTTTT. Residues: CASRRDPANTGELFF.

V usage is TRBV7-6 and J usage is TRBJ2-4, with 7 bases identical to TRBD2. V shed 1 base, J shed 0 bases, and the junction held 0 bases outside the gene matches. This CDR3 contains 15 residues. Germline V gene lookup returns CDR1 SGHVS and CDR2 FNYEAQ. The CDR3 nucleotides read TGTGCCAGCAGCTTAGGGGAGGGAGCCAAAAACATTCAGTACTTC. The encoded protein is CASSLGEGAKNIQYF. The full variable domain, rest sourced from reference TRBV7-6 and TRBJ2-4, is GAGVSQSPRYKVTKRGQDVALRCDPISGHVSLYWYRQALGQGPEFLTYFNYEAQQDKSGLPNDRFSAERPEGSISTLTIQRTEQRDSAMYRCASSLGEGAKNIQYFGAGTRLSVL.

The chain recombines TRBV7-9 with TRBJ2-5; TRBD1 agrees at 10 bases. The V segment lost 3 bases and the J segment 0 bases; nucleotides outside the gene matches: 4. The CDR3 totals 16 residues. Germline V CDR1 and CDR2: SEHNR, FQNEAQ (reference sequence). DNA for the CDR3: TGTGCCAGCAGCTTGGGACAGGGGACATACCAAGAGACCCAGTACTTC. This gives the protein CASSLGQGTYQETQYF.

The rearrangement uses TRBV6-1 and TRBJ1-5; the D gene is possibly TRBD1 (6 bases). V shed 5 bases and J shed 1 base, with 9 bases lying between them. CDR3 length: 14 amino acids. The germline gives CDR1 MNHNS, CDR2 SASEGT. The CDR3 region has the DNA TGTGCCAGCAGTTATGACAGGAGCAATCAGCCCCAGCATTTT. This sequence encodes CASSYDRSNQPQHF.

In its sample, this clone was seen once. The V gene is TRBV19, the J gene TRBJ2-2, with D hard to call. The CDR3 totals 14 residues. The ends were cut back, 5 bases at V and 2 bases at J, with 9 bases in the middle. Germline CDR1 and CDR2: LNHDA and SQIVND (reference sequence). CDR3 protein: CASSVRQNTGELFF. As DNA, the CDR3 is TGTGCCAGTAGTGTCAGACAAAACACCGGGGAGCTGTTTTTT.

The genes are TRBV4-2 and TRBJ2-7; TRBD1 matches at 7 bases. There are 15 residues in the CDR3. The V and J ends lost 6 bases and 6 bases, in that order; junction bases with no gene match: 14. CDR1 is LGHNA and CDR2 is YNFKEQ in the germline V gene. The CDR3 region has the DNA TGTGCCAGCAGGCATCACCGGGACAGCCCGGGCGAGCAGTACTTC. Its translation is CASRHHRDSPGEQYF.

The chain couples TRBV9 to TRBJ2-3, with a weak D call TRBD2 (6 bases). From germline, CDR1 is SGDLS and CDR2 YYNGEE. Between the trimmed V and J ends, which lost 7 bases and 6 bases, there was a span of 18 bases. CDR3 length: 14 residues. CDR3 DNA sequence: TGTGCCAGCCAGGACAATTCGGGAGCTGATACGCAGTATTTT. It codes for CASQDNSGADTQYF.

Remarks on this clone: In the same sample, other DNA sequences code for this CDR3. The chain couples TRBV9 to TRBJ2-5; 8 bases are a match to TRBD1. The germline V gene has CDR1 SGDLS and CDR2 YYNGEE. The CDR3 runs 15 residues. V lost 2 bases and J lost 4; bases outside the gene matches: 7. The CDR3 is CASSVGQGLGETQYF. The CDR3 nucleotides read TGTGCCAGCAGCGTCGGACAGGGTCTAGGAGAGACCCAGTACTTC.

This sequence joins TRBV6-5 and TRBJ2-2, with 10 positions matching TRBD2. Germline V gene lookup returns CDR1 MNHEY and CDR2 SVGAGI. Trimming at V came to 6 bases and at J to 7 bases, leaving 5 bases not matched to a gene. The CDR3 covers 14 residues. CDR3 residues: CASSSGRAIGELFF. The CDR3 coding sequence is TGTGCCAGCAGCAGCGGGAGGGCGATCGGGGAGCTGTTTTTT.

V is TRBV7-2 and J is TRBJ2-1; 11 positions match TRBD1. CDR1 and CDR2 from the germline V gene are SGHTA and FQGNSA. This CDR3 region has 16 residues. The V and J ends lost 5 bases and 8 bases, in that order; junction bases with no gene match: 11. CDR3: CASSLIGQGAKHEQFF. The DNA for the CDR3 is TGTGCCAGCAGCCTTATTGGACAGGGGGCAAAACATGAGCAGTTCTTC.

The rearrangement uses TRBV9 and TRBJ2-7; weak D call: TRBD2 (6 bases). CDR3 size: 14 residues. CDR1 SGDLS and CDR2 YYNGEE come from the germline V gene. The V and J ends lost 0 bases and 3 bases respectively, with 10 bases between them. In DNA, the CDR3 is TGTGCCAGCAGCGTAGCTACCGGGGGCTACGAGCAGTACTTC. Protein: CASSVATGGYEQYF.

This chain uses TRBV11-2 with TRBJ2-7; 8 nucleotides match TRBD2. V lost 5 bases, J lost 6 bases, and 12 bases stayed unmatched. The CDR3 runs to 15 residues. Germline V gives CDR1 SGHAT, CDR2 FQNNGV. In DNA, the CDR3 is TGTGCCAGCAGCCCAGCGGGGATCACTAGCGGCGAGCAGTACTTC. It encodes CASSPAGITSGEQYF.

CDR3 DNA sequence: TGTGCCAGCAGTTTATTGGGACTAGCGGGAGAACGCGAGAGAGATACGCAGTATTTT. It codes for CASSLLGLAGERERDTQYF. V and J are TRBV28 and TRBJ2-3; 14 nucleotides align to TRBD2. J gave up 5 bases and V 1 base, and 11 bases lay outside the gene matches. Germline CDR1 is MDHEN and CDR2 is SYDVKM. The CDR3 contains 19 residues. The full variable domain, its missing parts supplied by reference TRBV28 and TRBJ2-3, is DVKVTQSSRYLVKRTGEKVFLECVQDMDHENMFWYRQDPGLGLRLIYFSYDVKMKEKGDIPEGYSVSREKKERFSLILESASTNQTSMYLCASSLLGLAGERERDTQYFGPGTRLTVL.

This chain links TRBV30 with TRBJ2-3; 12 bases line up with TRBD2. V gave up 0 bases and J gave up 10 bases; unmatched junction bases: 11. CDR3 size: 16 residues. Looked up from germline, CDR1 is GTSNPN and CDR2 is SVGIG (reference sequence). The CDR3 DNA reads TGTGCCTGGAGTGTAGAGGGGACTAGCGGGCTTTGGGCGCAGTATTTT. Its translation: CAWSVEGTSGLWAQYF.

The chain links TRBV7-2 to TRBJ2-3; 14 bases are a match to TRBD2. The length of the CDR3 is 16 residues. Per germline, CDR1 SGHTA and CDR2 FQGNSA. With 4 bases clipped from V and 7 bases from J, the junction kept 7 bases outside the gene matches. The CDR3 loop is CASSSSGTSGRYTQYF. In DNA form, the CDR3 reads TGTGCCAGCAGCTCTTCCGGGACTAGCGGGAGATATACGCAGTATTTT.

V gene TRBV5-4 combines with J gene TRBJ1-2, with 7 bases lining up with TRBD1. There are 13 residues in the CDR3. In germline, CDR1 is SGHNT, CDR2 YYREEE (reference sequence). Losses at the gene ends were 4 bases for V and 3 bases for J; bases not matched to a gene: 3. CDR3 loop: CASSGQEHYGYTF. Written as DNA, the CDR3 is TGTGCCAGCAGCGGACAGGAGCACTATGGCTACACCTTC.

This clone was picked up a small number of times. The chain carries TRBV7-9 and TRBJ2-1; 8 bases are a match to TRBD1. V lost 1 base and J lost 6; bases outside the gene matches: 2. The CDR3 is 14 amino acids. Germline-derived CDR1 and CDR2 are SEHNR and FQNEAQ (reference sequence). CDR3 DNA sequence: TGTGCCAGCAGCTTAGGGACAGGGTTCAATGAGCAGTTCTTC. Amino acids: CASSLGTGFNEQFF.

The CDR3 region is CASSAVAVNEKLFF. The DNA of the CDR3 is TGTGCCAGCAGCGCCGTGGCCGTGAATGAAAAACTGTTTTTT. The rearrangement joins TRBV14 to TRBJ1-4; D is undetermined. Germline V gives CDR1 SGHDN, CDR2 FVKESK. The CDR3 totals 14 residues. Deletions cut 5 bases from V and 5 bases from J, with 12 bases between.